The 27 T cell receptor beta chains below were found in one sample sequenced in a study of T cell repertoires in cytomegalovirus infection. Via MiXCR, TCRdb re-called the reads, giving one row per CDR3 protein. The sample holds roughly 500,000 distinct CDR3 sequences, roughly a third seen once. These receptors lack a known antigen. The sample in question was cultured PBMCs, obtained from culture after CMV antigen stimulation. The receptors derive from a human donor in good health (CMV status not recorded). Some clones in this sample may be carry-over from other donors' samples.

This clonotype has just a few counts. The chain joins TRBV28 to TRBJ2-7; D possibly corresponds to TRBD2 (6 bases). From germline, CDR1 is MDHEN and CDR2 SYDVKM. Trimming pared 1 base from V and 4 bases from J, leaving 11 bases between. The length of the CDR3 is 14 residues. As DNA, the CDR3 is TGTGCCAGCAGTTTATCTGGGGGGTTTTACGAGCAGTACTTC. Amino acids: CASSLSGGFYEQYF.

The chain uses TRBV6-2 or TRBV6-3 and TRBJ2-7; D is tentatively TRBD1 or TRBD2 (5 bases each). The CDR3 runs to 16 residues. V was pared by 6 bases and J by 7 bases, with 25 bases between. Per the germline V gene, CDR1 is MNHEY and CDR2 is SVGEGT. The CDR3, as DNA: TGTGCCAGCAGATCGGGTTCCATGGGGGAGTGGAAGGAGCAGTACGTC. Its translation is CASRSGSMGEWKEQYV.

This clonotype came up a few times. The chain links TRBV5-1 to TRBJ2-7; D could derive from TRBD1 or TRBD2 (5 bases each). This CDR3 has 16 residues. The ends were cut back, 0 bases at V and 2 bases at J, with 15 bases in the middle. CDR1 is SGHRS and CDR2 is YFSETQ in the germline V gene. DNA of the CDR3: TGCGCCAGCAGCTTGGGGGGACGGGATGAAGCCTACGAGCAGTACTTC. This sequence encodes CASSLGGRDEAYEQYF.

This clonotype was seen once. The chain carries TRBV24-1 and TRBJ2-1; D might be TRBD1 or TRBD2, each matching 6 bases. The CDR3 length is 15 residues. CDR1 is KGHDR and CDR2 is SFDVKD in the germline V gene. V lost 7 bases to trimming and J lost 2 bases, with 14 bases between them. DNA for the CDR3: TGTGCCACCAGCGGGGGCGCGGGAACCTACAATGAGCAGTTCTTC. It encodes CATSGGAGTYNEQFF.

This chain connects TRBV6-1 to TRBJ2-7, with 10 bases lining up with TRBD2. This CDR3 comprises 15 residues. The germline CDR1 and CDR2 sequences are MNHNS and SASEGT. V gave up 2 bases and J gave up 3 bases; unmatched junction bases: 4. CDR3 coding DNA: TGTGCCAGCAGTGAACTAGCGGGAGCCGTCTACGAGCAGTACTTC. It encodes CASSELAGAVYEQYF.

The chain is built from TRBV10-1 and TRBJ2-1, with 9 bases matching TRBD2. Germline V gene sequence: CDR1 WNHNN, CDR2 SYGVQD (reference sequence). CDR3 length: 14 amino acids. The V and J ends lost 6 bases and 10 bases, in that order; junction bases with no gene match: 10. The CDR3 region is CASSSGTSSGEQFF. The CDR3 DNA sequence: TGCGCCAGCAGCTCCGGGACTAGCTCGGGCGAGCAGTTCTTC.

This clonotype was detected a few times. The genes are TRBV4-1 and TRBJ2-1; D is unclear. Per the germline V gene, CDR1 is MGHRA and CDR2 is YSYEKL. The V gene lost 5 bases and the J gene lost 1 base, with 12 bases spanning the gap. The CDR3 spans 15 residues. CDR3 in amino acids: CASSKAQSSYNEQFF. As DNA, the CDR3 is TGCGCCAGCAGCAAAGCACAGTCTTCCTACAATGAGCAGTTCTTC.

This clonotype was seen a few times. This rearrangement joins TRBV27 to TRBJ2-5; 10 bases are shared with TRBD2. The CDR3 totals 15 residues. CDR1 and CDR2 from the germline V gene are MNHEY and SMNVEV (reference sequence). With V trimmed by 6 bases and J by 7 bases, 11 bases remained unmatched. The CDR3: CASSVGLAETGTQYF. CDR3 DNA: TGTGCCAGCAGCGTTGGACTAGCGGAGACAGGGACCCAGTACTTC.

The table lists this clonotype with a few counts. This chain links TRBV5-1 with TRBJ2-2; 7 bases are a match to TRBD2. Germline CDR1 SGHRS, CDR2 YFSETQ. The CDR3 has 15 residues. J was trimmed by 1 base and V by 7 bases; bases with no gene match: 7. The CDR3 nucleotides are TGCGCCAGCGGCCCGGGAGGAATGAACACCGGGGAGCTGTTTTTT. Its translation: CASGPGGMNTGELFF.

This chain links TRBV2 with TRBJ2-1; perhaps TRBD2 as D (5 bases). CDR3 length equals 13 residues. Trimming shortened V by 2 bases and J by 3 bases, and 5 bases separated the two germline ends. Looked up from germline, CDR1 is SNHLY and CDR2 is FYNNEI. The CDR3 region is CASSERDYNEQFF. CDR3 coding DNA: TGTGCCAGCAGTGAACGGGACTACAATGAGCAGTTCTTC.

This clonotype was counted at least ten times. This sequence joins TRBV11-2 and TRBJ2-7; TRBD2 aligns across 11 bases. Germline V gives CDR1 SGHAT, CDR2 FQNNGV. The J segment lost 0 bases and the V segment lost 0 bases, leaving 4 bases of the junction unmatched. The CDR3 length is 17 residues. CDR3 region: CASSLDGTSGRSYEQYF. The CDR3 nucleotides read TGTGCCAGCAGCTTAGATGGGACTAGCGGTCGCTCCTACGAGCAGTACTTC.

This clonotype appeared a few times. The J gene is TRBJ2-5, the V gene TRBV28, with D perhaps being TRBD1 or TRBD2 (5 bases each). V was pared by 6 bases and J by 4 bases, with 21 bases between. The CDR3 is 16 residues long. CDR1 is MDHEN and CDR2 is SYDVKM in the germline V gene. As DNA, the CDR3 is TGTGCCAGCAGCGGGGACCCTCCGCCCGATGGAGAGACCCAGTACTTC. It translates to CASSGDPPPDGETQYF.

The chain carries TRBV2 and TRBJ2-6; 10 bases are a match to TRBD1. The J segment lost 0 bases and the V segment lost 10 bases, leaving 6 bases of the junction unmatched. Germline V lookup: CDR1 SNHLY, CDR2 FYNNEI. CDR3 length equals 16 residues. The CDR3 nucleotides are TGTGCCAACCGGGACAGGGGACCCTCTGGGGCCAACGTCCTGACTTTC. The encoded protein is CANRDRGPSGANVLTF.

This sequence joins TRBV15 and TRBJ2-2; D is unclear. The length of the CDR3 is 17 residues. CDR1 is LNHNV and CDR2 is YYDKDF in the germline V gene (reference sequence). V lost 0 bases and J lost 3, with 14 bases in between. CDR3 in amino acids: CATSRDLSGYDTGELFF. In nucleotides, the CDR3 is TGTGCCACCAGCAGAGATCTTTCCGGGTACGACACCGGGGAGCTGTTTTTT.

This chain joins TRBV29-1 and TRBJ1-1, with no clear D. Germline CDR1 and CDR2: SQVTM and ANQGSEA. CDR3 length: 12 residues. V was shortened by 4 bases and J by 0 bases, with 6 bases between the two germline ends. The CDR3 loop is CSVAGLNTEAFF. DNA for the CDR3: TGCAGCGTTGCTGGTTTGAACACTGAAGCTTTCTTT.

This clonotype was counted ten times or more. V and J are TRBV19 and TRBJ1-4, with TRBD1 matching over 10 bases. The CDR3 extends over 14 amino acids. CDR1 and CDR2 from the germline V gene are LNHDA and SQIVND (reference sequence). After removal of 7 bases from V and 4 bases from J, the junction contained 3 bases not matched to a gene. The CDR3 region is CASNRDRGNEKLFF. CDR3 DNA: TGTGCCAGTAACCGGGACAGGGGTAATGAAAAACTGTTTTTT.

The chain is built from TRBV28 and TRBJ2-5; D call uncertain. CDR3 size: 15 residues. Deletions cut 6 bases from V and 1 base from J, with 15 bases between. The V gene's germline CDR1 is MDHEN and CDR2 SYDVKM. The CDR3 protein is CASSPGSAGQETQYF. The DNA for the CDR3 is TGTGCCAGCAGCCCCGGTTCGGCAGGCCAAGAGACCCAGTACTTC.

In its sample, this clonotype was seen a few times. This chain connects TRBV28 to TRBJ1-5; 9 bases are shared with TRBD1. V trimming: 5 bases; J trimming: 4 bases; junction bases outside the gene matches: 15. From germline, CDR1 is MDHEN and CDR2 SYDVKM. The CDR3 spans 18 residues. The CDR3, as DNA: TGTGCCAGCAGTCACCCAGGACAGGGGAATCTTCGTAATCAGCCCCAGCATTTT. Amino acid sequence: CASSHPGQGNLRNQPQHF. Looking up the rest from reference TRBV28 and TRBJ1-5 gives the full variable domain: DVKVTQSSRYLVKRTGEKVFLECVQDMDHENMFWYRQDPGLGLRLIYFSYDVKMKEKGDIPEGYSVSREKKERFSLILESASTNQTSMYLCASSHPGQGNLRNQPQHFGDGTRLSIL.

This clonotype was observed many times. The chain carries TRBV7-2 and TRBJ2-7, with 10 nucleotides matching TRBD1. Germline loops: CDR1 SGHTA, CDR2 FQGNSA. There are 16 residues in the CDR3. V trimming: 0 bases; J trimming: 4 bases; junction bases outside the gene matches: 6. CDR3 residues: CASSLASRGQGYEQYF. The CDR3 region has the DNA TGTGCCAGCAGCTTAGCGTCGAGGGGACAGGGGTACGAGCAGTACTTC.

The sample holds a few counts of this clonotype. J is TRBJ2-3 and V is TRBV7-2; D not certain. Trimming removed 5 bases from V and 4 bases from J, with 10 bases in between. This CDR3 is built from 13 residues. From germline, CDR1 is SGHTA and CDR2 FQGNSA. CDR3 DNA: TGTGCCAGCAGCCTCTGGAAGGCAGATACGCAGTATTTT. Its translation is CASSLWKADTQYF.

CDR3 bases: TGTGCCAGCAGTTACCTTGGATCCCGAGGAGAGACCCAGTACTTC. The encoded protein is CASSYLGSRGETQYF. This chain uses TRBV12-3 or TRBV12-4 with TRBJ2-5; no clear D. Between the trimmed V and J ends, which lost 4 bases and 4 bases, there was a span of 16 bases. The CDR3 covers 15 residues.

V and J are TRBV6-2 or TRBV6-3 and TRBJ1-1; D uncertain. The germline gives CDR1 MNHEY, CDR2 SVGEGT. V was trimmed by 4 bases and J by 5 bases, leaving 11 bases between them. CDR3 length equals 13 residues. The CDR3 coding sequence is TGTGCCAGCAGTTTCACGGCGGGAACTGAAGCTTTCTTT. This gives the protein CASSFTAGTEAFF.

This clonotype was counted between two and nine times. The chain carries TRBV19 and TRBJ1-1; D is unresolved. The V and J ends lost 7 bases and 7 bases respectively, with 16 bases between them. Germline V gives CDR1 LNHDA, CDR2 SQIVND (reference sequence). The CDR3 consists of 13 residues. In DNA, the CDR3 is TGTGCCAGTACCCCCGTTTGGGGAGATGAAGCTTTCTTT. Amino acids: CASTPVWGDEAFF.

V is TRBV18 and J is TRBJ1-2; TRBD1 is a possible D gene (6 bases). V lost 3 bases to trimming and J lost 3 bases, with 14 bases between them. In germline, CDR1 is KGHSH, CDR2 LQKENI. CDR3 length equals 15 residues. The CDR3 region is CASSPVQGNDYGYTF. The CDR3 nucleotides read TGTGCCAGCTCACCGGTCCAGGGGAATGACTATGGCTACACCTTC.

This sequence joins TRBV12-3 or TRBV12-4 and TRBJ1-1, with a possible D match to TRBD1 (6 bases). Trimming took 6 bases from V and 10 from J, leaving 15 bases between them. CDR3 size: 12 residues. DNA of the CDR3: TGTGCCAGCAGGCCGGGACAATTGATAGCTTTCTTT. This codes for CASRPGQLIAFF.

This clonotype was observed a handful of times. The genes are TRBV7-2 and TRBJ2-1; 9 bases agree with TRBD2. This CDR3 is built from 14 residues. The germline V gene encodes CDR1 SGHTA and CDR2 FQGNSA. The V and J ends lost 4 bases and 15 bases, in that order; junction bases with no gene match: 13. The CDR3 loop reads CASSWEGGRGGGFF. The CDR3, as DNA: TGTGCCAGCAGCTGGGAGGGCGGGCGGGGGGGTGGGTTCTTC.

V and J are TRBV5-3 and TRBJ2-4; 10 positions match TRBD1. TRBV5-3 is an open reading frame, and its role is uncertain. J gave up 7 bases and V 4 bases, and 8 bases lay outside the gene matches. The CDR3 length is 15 residues. The chain's CDR3 is CARSQRQGAWNIQYF. DNA for the CDR3: TGTGCCAGAAGCCAGAGACAGGGGGCCTGGAACATTCAGTACTTC.